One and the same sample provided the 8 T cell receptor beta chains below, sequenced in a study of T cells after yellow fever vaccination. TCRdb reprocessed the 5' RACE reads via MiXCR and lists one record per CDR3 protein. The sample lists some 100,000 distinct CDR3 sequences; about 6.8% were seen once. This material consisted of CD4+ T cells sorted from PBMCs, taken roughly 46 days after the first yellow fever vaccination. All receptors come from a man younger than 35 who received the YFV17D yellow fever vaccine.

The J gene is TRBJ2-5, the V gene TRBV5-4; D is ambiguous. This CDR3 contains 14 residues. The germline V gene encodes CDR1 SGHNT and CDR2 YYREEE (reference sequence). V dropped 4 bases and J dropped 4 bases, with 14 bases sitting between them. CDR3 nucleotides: TGTGCCAGCAGCGAAAGCAACCGGCGAGAGACCCAGTACTTC. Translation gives CASSESNRRETQYF.

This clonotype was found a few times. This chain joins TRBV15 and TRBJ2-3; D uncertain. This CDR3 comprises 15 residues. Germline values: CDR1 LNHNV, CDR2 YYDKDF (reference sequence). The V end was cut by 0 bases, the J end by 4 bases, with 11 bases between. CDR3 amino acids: CATSRDPFGADTQYF. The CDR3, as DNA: TGTGCCACCAGCAGAGACCCGTTTGGGGCAGATACGCAGTATTTT.

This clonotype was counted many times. The CDR3 DNA is TGTGCCAGCAGGATTAGGGCCTTGACTAATGAAAAACTGTTTTTT. Translating it yields CASRIRALTNEKLFF. This chain uses TRBV27 with TRBJ1-4; no definite D call. Germline assignment: CDR1 MNHEY and CDR2 SMNVEV (reference sequence). The CDR3 spans 15 residues. V lost 6 bases, J lost 2 bases, and 13 bases lay in between.

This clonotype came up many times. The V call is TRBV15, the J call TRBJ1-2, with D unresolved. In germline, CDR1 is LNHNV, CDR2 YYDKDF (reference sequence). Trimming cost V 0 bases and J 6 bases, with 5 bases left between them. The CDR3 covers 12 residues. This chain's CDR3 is CATSRDGHGYTF. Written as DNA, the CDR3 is TGTGCCACCAGCAGAGATGGTCATGGCTACACCTTC.

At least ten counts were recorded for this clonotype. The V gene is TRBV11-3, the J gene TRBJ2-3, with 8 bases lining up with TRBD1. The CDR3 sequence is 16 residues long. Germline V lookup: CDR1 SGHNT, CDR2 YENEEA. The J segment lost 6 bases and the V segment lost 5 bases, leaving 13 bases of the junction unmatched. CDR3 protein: CASSATGQGRSDTQYF. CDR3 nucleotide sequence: TGTGCCAGCAGCGCTACCGGACAGGGAAGGTCGGATACGCAGTATTTT. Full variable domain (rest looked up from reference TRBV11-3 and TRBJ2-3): EAGVVQSPRYKIIEKKQPVAFWCNPISGHNTLYWYLQNLGQGPELLIRYENEEAVDDSQLPKDRFSAERLKGVDSTLKIQPAELGDSAVYLCASSATGQGRSDTQYFGPGTRLTVL.

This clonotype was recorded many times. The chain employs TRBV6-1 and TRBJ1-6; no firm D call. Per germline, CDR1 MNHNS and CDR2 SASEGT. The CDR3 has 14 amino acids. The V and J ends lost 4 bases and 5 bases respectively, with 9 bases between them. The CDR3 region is CASSVGYNNSPLHF. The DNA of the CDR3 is TGTGCCAGCAGTGTAGGGTACAATAATTCACCCCTCCACTTT.

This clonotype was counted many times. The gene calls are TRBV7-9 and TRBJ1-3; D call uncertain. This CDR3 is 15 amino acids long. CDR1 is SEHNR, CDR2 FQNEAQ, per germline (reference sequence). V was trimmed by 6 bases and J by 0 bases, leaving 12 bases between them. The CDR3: CASSFGRSSGNTIYF. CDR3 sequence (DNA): TGTGCCAGCAGTTTCGGGCGCAGCTCTGGAAACACCATATATTTT. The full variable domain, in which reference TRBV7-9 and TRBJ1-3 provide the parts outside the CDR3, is DTGVSQNPRHKITKRGQNVTFRCDPISEHNRLYWYRQTLGQGPEFLTYFQNEAQLEKSRLLSDRFSAERPKGSFSTLEIQRTEQGDSAMYLCASSFGRSSGNTIYFGEGSWLTVV.

The CDR3 DNA reads as TGTGCCAGCAGCCCGGGGACTACTCGAACCACCGGGGAGCTGTTTTTT. Its translation: CASSPGTTRTTGELFF. This chain connects TRBV11-3 to TRBJ2-2, with 7 bases identical to TRBD2. V lost 5 bases to trimming and J lost 4 bases; unmatched junction nucleotides: 10. The germline gives CDR1 SGHNT, CDR2 YENEEA. This CDR3 is built from 16 residues.